This record concerns one TCR beta chain sequence. The data originate from a study of PD-L1 blockade in urothelial cancer. Using immunoSEQ multiplex PCR, the repertoire was profiled, and TCRdb retains in-frame clones only, with some absent. This table has around 21,000 clones, roughly four fifths appearing once. The trim removed 2 bases at V and 0 bases at J, leaving 4 bases unmatched. The CDR3 consists of 16 residues. In germline, CDR1 is MNHNS, CDR2 SASEGT. Time point: peripheral blood 6 weeks after treatment start. The clonotype was recovered from a man between 50 and 59 years old with urothelial cancer. Source: PBMCs, taken around atezolizumab (anti-PD-L1) treatment. V gene TRBV6-1 combines with J gene TRBJ1-3, with 7 positions matching TRBD1. The CDR3 DNA reads TGTGCCAGCAGTGAACAGGGGGGAGTCTCTGGAAACACCATATATTTT. Amino acids: CASSEQGGVSGNTIYF.